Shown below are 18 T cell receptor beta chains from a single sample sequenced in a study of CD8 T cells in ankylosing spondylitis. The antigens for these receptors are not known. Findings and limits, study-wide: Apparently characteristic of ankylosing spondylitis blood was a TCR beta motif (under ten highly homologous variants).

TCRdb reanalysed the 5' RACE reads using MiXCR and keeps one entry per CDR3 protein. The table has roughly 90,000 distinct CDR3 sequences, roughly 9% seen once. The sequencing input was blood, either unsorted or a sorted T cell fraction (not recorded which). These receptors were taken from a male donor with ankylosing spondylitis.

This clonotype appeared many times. CDR3 nucleotides: TGCGCCAGCAGCAACCCGACAGGGGCTGAAGAGACCCAGTACTTC. Translated: CASSNPTGAEETQYF. V is TRBV5-1 and J is TRBJ2-5, with 8 bases matching TRBD1. The CDR3 spans 15 residues. CDR1 SGHRS and CDR2 YFSETQ come from the germline V gene. Trimming at V came to 4 bases and at J to 3 bases, leaving 8 bases not matched to a gene.

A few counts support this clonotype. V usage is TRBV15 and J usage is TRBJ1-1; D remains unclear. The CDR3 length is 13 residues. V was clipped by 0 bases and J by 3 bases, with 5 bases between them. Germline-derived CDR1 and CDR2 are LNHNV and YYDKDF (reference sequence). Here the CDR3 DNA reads TGTGCCACCAGCAGAGATAGACACACTGAAGCTTTCTTT. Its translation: CATSRDRHTEAFF.

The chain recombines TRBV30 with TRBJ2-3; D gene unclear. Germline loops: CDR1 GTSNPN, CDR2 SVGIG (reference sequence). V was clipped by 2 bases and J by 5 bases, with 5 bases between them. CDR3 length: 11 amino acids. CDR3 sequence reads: CAWSSGDTQYF. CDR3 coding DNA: TGTGCCTGGAGTTCGGGAGATACGCAGTATTTT.

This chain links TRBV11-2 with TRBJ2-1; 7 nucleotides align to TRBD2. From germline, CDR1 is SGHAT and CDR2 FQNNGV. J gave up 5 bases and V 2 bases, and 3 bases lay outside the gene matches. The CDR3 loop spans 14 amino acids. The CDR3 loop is CASSLTSAHNEQFF. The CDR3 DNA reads TGTGCCAGCAGCTTAACTAGCGCGCACAATGAGCAGTTCTTC.

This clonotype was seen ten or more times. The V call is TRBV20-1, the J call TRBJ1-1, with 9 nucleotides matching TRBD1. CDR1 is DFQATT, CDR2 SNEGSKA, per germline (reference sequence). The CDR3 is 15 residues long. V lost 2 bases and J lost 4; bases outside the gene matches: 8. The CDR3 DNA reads TGCAGTGCTAGATGGGGACAGGGCTTGGGCACTGAAGCTTTCTTT. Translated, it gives CSARWGQGLGTEAFF.

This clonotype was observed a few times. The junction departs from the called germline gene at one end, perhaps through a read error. The CDR3 coding sequence is TGTGCCAGCAGCGTAGCGGGAGGAGGGACCGGGGAGCTGTTTTTT. Translation: CASSVAGGGTGELFF. The genes are TRBV7-9 and TRBJ2-2; 10 bases are shared with TRBD2. The CDR3 has 15 residues. Germline loops: CDR1 SEHNR, CDR2 FQNEAQ (reference sequence).

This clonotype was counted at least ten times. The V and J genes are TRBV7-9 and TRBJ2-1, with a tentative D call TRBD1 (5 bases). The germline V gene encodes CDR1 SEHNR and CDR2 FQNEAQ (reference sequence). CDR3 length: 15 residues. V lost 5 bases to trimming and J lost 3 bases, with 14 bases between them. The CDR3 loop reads CASSRGAGRYNEQFF. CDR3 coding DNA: TGTGCCAGCAGCCGTGGGGCAGGGCGCTACAATGAGCAGTTCTTC.

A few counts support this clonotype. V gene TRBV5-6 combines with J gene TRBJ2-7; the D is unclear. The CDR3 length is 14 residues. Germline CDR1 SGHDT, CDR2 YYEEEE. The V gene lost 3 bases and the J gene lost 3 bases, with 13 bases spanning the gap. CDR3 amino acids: CASSSRLGHYEQYV. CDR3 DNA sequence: TGTGCCAGCAGCTCTCGCCTGGGCCACTACGAGCAGTACGTC.

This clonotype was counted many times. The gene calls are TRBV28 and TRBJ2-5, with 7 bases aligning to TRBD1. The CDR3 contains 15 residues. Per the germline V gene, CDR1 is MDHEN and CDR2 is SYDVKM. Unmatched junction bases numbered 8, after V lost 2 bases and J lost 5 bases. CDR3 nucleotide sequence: TGTGCCAGCAGTTTAACAGGGGCGACGGGGGAGACCCAGTACTTC. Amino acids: CASSLTGATGETQYF.

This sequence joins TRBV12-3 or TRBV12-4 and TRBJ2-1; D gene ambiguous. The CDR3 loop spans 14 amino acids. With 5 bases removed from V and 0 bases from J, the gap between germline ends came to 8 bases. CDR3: CASSAAGSYNEQFF. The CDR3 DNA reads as TGTGCCAGCAGTGCAGCAGGCTCCTACAATGAGCAGTTCTTC.

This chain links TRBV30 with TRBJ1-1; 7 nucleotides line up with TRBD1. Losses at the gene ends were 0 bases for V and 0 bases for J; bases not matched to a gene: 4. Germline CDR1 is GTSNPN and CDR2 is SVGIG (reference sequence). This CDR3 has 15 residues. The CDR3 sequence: CAWSVATGMNTEAFF. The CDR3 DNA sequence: TGTGCCTGGAGTGTTGCGACAGGGATGAACACTGAAGCTTTCTTT.

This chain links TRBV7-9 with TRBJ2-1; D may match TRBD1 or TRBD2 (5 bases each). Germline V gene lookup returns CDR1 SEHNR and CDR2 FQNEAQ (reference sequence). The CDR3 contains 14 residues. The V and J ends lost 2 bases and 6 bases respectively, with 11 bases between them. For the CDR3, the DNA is TGTGCCAGCAGCTTAATGTTGGGGACCAATGAGCAGTTCTTC. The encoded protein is CASSLMLGTNEQFF.

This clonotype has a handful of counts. The CDR3 here is CASSVEPGLATTDTQYF. CDR3 nucleotides: TGTGCCAGCAGCGTAGAACCGGGACTAGCTACCACAGATACGCAGTATTTT. The chain employs TRBV9 and TRBJ2-3; 9 bases fit TRBD2. CDR1 is SGDLS and CDR2 is YYNGEE in the germline V gene. The CDR3 extends over 17 amino acids. Trimming removed 0 bases from V and 2 bases from J; junction bases left unmatched: 7.

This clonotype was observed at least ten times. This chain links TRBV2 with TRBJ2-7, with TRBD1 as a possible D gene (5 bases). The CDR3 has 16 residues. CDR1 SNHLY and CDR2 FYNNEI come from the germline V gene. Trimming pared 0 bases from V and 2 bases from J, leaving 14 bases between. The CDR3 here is CASSEALGRQTYEQYF. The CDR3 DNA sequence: TGTGCCAGCAGTGAAGCGTTGGGCAGACAGACCTACGAGCAGTACTTC.

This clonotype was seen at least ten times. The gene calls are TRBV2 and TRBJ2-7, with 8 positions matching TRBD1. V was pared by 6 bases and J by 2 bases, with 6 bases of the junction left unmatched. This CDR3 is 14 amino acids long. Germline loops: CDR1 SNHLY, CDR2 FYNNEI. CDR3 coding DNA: TGTGCCAGCAGGGCCGGGACAGGCGCCTACGAGCAGTACTTC. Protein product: CASRAGTGAYEQYF.

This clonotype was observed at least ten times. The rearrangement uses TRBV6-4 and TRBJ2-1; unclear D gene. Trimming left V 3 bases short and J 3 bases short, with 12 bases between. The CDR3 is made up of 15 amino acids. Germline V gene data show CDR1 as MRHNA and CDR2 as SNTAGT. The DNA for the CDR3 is TGTGCCAGCAGTGAGGTTGGCGGCTACTACAATGAGCAGTTCTTC. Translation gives CASSEVGGYYNEQFF.

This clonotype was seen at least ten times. The CDR3 DNA is TGTGCCAGCAGTACCCGGTACGGGACTAGCGGCTCCTACGAGCAGTACGTC. Translation gives CASSTRYGTSGSYEQYV. The rearrangement links TRBV27 to TRBJ2-7; 11 bases fit TRBD2. This CDR3 has 17 residues. Per the germline V gene, CDR1 is MNHEY and CDR2 is SMNVEV (reference sequence). The J segment lost 0 bases and the V segment lost 5 bases, leaving 9 bases of the junction unmatched.

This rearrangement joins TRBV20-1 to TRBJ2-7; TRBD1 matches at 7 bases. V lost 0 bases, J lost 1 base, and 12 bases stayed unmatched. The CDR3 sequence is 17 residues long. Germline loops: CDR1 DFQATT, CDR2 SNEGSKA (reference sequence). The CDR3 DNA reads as TGCAGTGCTAGAGATCATACCGGGACAGATTTTTCCTACGAGCAGTACTTC. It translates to CSARDHTGTDFSYEQYF.